The next 23 T cell receptor beta chains were all read from a single sample in a study of blood T cell repertoires in COVID-19. Here immunoSEQ multiplex PCR was the method, and the copy in TCRdb shows in-frame clones only, minus some. This sample has under 300,000 clones, with around 84% found just once. The sample was peripheral blood. Receptors originate from a woman in her sixties or seventies with active or convalescent COVID-19.

The gene calls are TRBV10-2 and TRBJ2-3, with a possible D match to TRBD1 (5 bases). Per the germline V gene, CDR1 is WSHSY and CDR2 is SAAADI. V gave up 10 bases and J gave up 0 bases, with 14 bases separating them. CDR3 length: 14 amino acids. CDR3 amino acids: CATLDSASTDTQYF. The CDR3 region has the DNA TGCGCCACCCTCGACAGTGCTAGCACAGATACGCAGTATTTT.

Only one count was recorded for this clone. The chain links TRBV5-6 to TRBJ2-7, with a weak D call TRBD2 (7 bases). Germline V lookup: CDR1 SGHDT, CDR2 YYEEEE. V dropped 3 bases and J dropped 2 bases, with 15 bases sitting between them. The CDR3 is 15 amino acids. The CDR3 region is CASSSLAGAAYEQYF. The CDR3 DNA reads as TGTGCCAGCAGCTCCCTGGCGGGGGCCGCCTACGAGCAGTACTTC.

The J gene is TRBJ2-3, the V gene TRBV5-1; TRBD1 aligns across 7 bases. CDR1 SGHRS and CDR2 YFSETQ come from the germline V gene. V was pared by 2 bases and J by 3 bases, with 3 bases of the junction left unmatched. The CDR3 is made up of 14 amino acids. CDR3: CASSLPGQTDTQYF. CDR3 nucleotides: TGCGCCAGCAGCTTACCGGGACAGACAGATACGCAGTATTTT.

The V and J genes are TRBV4-3 and TRBJ1-1; a weak D match, TRBD1 (5 bases). CDR3 length: 15 residues. V gave up 2 bases and J gave up 1 base, with 11 bases separating them. CDR1 LGHNA and CDR2 YSLEER come from the germline V gene. CDR3 amino acids: CASSQQGLSNTEAFF. The CDR3 DNA reads as TGCGCCAGCAGCCAACAGGGCTTATCGAACACTGAAGCTTTCTTT.

This chain uses TRBV5-1 with TRBJ1-2, with a weak D call TRBD1 (5 bases). Between the trimmed V and J ends, which lost 4 bases and 0 bases, there was a span of 10 bases. Germline CDR1 reads SGHRS; CDR2 reads YFSETQ. This CDR3 is built from 14 residues. CDR3 amino acids: CASSPTGANYGYTF. CDR3 in DNA: TGCGCCAGCAGCCCAACAGGAGCTAACTATGGCTACACCTTC.

V usage is TRBV20-1 and J usage is TRBJ1-2; weak D call: TRBD1 (6 bases). The CDR3 spans 13 residues. The germline V and J ends were trimmed by 3 bases and 5 bases, with 13 bases remaining between them. Looked up from germline, CDR1 is DFQATT and CDR2 is SNEGSKA (reference sequence). The CDR3 DNA reads TGCAGTGCTAGTGCGGGGGGCTGGTATGGCTACACCTTC. This encodes CSASAGGWYGYTF.

The rearrangement uses TRBV7-6 and TRBJ2-5; unclear D gene. Germline V gene lookup returns CDR1 SGHVS and CDR2 FNYEAQ. V lost 8 bases to trimming and J lost 5 bases, with 15 bases between them. The CDR3 consists of 13 residues. This chain's CDR3 is CASGSSKAETQYF. CDR3 nucleotide sequence: TGTGCCAGCGGATCTAGTAAGGCGGAGACCCAGTACTTC.

The chain combines TRBV4-1 with TRBJ2-5, with D unclear. Per germline, CDR1 MGHRA and CDR2 YSYEKL. The CDR3 sequence is 15 residues long. Trimming shortened V by 5 bases and J by 4 bases, and 17 bases separated the two germline ends. Here the CDR3 reads CASSSQLAELETQYF. In nucleotides, the CDR3 is TGCGCCAGCAGCTCCCAGTTGGCGGAGTTAGAGACCCAGTACTTC.

The chain couples TRBV5-4 to TRBJ1-2; D may be TRBD1 (6 bases). Trimming cost V 5 bases and J 8 bases, with 19 bases left between them. The CDR3 has 14 amino acids. Germline-derived CDR1 and CDR2 are SGHNT and YYREEE (reference sequence). CDR3 bases: TGTGCCAGCAGGCTAACAGGGAGTTGGTTCGGCTACACCTTC. This encodes CASRLTGSWFGYTF.

The CDR3 region has the DNA TGCGCCAGCAGCTATGGGGGACTAGCCCCCGGGGAGCTGTTTTTT. Its protein is CASSYGGLAPGELFF. The chain uses TRBV5-1 and TRBJ2-2, with 9 bases matching TRBD2. Germline-derived CDR1 and CDR2 are SGHRS and YFSETQ. With 3 bases clipped from V and 6 bases from J, the junction kept 6 bases outside the gene matches. The CDR3 consists of 15 residues.

The chain couples TRBV6-4 to TRBJ2-2, with TRBD1 matching 9 bases. The CDR3 consists of 14 residues. V dropped 6 bases and J dropped 1; count of bases not matched to a gene: 0. Germline V gene data show CDR1 as MRHNA and CDR2 as SNTAGT. In DNA, the CDR3 is TGTGCCAGCAGGGGACAGGGGAACACCGGGGAGCTGTTTTTT. This sequence encodes CASRGQGNTGELFF.

This sequence joins TRBV24-1 and TRBJ2-1; 9 bases are shared with TRBD2. CDR1 is KGHDR and CDR2 is SFDVKD in the germline V gene. The CDR3 spans 17 residues. After removal of 4 bases from V and 9 bases from J, the junction contained 15 bases not matched to a gene. CDR3 sequence reads: CATSDRRGGAGIVEQFF. CDR3 DNA sequence: TGTGCCACCAGTGACCGACGCGGGGGGGCGGGGATTGTTGAGCAGTTCTTC.

The rearrangement links TRBV11-2 to TRBJ1-2; 7 bases line up with TRBD1. The CDR3 length is 14 residues. From germline, CDR1 is SGHAT and CDR2 FQNNGV. V shed 3 bases and J 6 bases; nucleotides not matched to a gene: 7. The CDR3 here is CASSFTGVGDGYTF. The CDR3, as DNA: TGTGCCAGCAGCTTCACAGGGGTGGGTGATGGCTACACCTTC.

CDR3 sequence reads: CASSLRGRGEGGYPPYEQYF. The CDR3 region has the DNA TGTGCCAGCAGCTTAAGAGGACGGGGGGAGGGCGGCTACCCACCCTACGAGCAGTACTTC. J is TRBJ2-7 and V is TRBV7-6; the match to TRBD2 covers 7 bases. The length of the CDR3 is 20 residues. Germline V gives CDR1 SGHVS, CDR2 FNYEAQ. V lost 2 bases, J lost 2 bases, and 21 bases stayed unmatched. The whole variable domain, filled in from reference TRBV7-6 and TRBJ2-7, reads GAGVSQSPRYKVTKRGQDVALRCDPISGHVSLYWYRQALGQGPEFLTYFNYEAQQDKSGLPNDRFSAERPEGSISTLTIQRTEQRDSAMYRCASSLRGRGEGGYPPYEQYFGPGTRLTVT.

The chain links TRBV5-5 to TRBJ1-2, with D possibly being TRBD1 (6 bases). The CDR3 has 15 residues. Germline CDR1 SGHKS, CDR2 YYEKEE (reference sequence). V dropped 4 bases and J dropped 1 base, with 14 bases sitting between them. CDR3 residues: CASSTRQAYNYGYTF. The CDR3 coding sequence is TGTGCCAGCAGCACGAGACAGGCCTATAACTATGGCTACACCTTC.

V and J are TRBV6-2 or TRBV6-3 and TRBJ1-2; 11 bases are shared with TRBD1. The ends lost 0 bases at V and 4 bases at J; junction bases unmatched: 7. The germline V gene has CDR1 MNHEY and CDR2 SVGEGT. The CDR3 is 17 residues long. CDR3 nucleotides: TGTGCCAGCAGTTACTCCGGGACAGGGGGTAAGGGCTATGGCTACACCTTC. Its translation: CASSYSGTGGKGYGYTF.

DNA for the CDR3: TGTGCCAGCTCACCACCAGTAGACTATGGCTACACCTTC. Encoded protein: CASSPPVDYGYTF. The chain is built from TRBV18 and TRBJ1-2; D ambiguous. Trimming cost V 0 bases and J 3 bases, with 5 bases left between them. Germline V gene sequence: CDR1 KGHSH, CDR2 LQKENI. The CDR3 runs to 13 residues.

The J gene is TRBJ2-1, the V gene TRBV6-5; TRBD1 agrees at 10 bases. The junction had 7 bases not matched to a gene; V was cut back by 6 bases and J by 5 bases. CDR3 size: 15 residues. CDR1 is MNHEY and CDR2 is SVGAGI in the germline V gene. CDR3 bases: TGTGCCAGCAGCTCCGACAGGGGGCCCCACAATGAGCAGTTCTTC. This encodes CASSSDRGPHNEQFF.

The chain combines TRBV24-1 with TRBJ2-5; maybe TRBD1 (6 bases). The CDR3 loop spans 15 amino acids. Germline V gene sequence: CDR1 KGHDR, CDR2 SFDVKD. V lost 6 bases and J lost 5, with 18 bases in between. CDR3 loop: CATSIGQSGVETQYF. CDR3 sequence (DNA): TGTGCCACCAGTATAGGACAGTCGGGTGTCGAGACCCAGTACTTC.

This clone appeared a single time. The rearrangement joins TRBV27 to TRBJ1-4; 8 nucleotides align to TRBD1. V lost 6 bases, J lost 8 bases, and 14 bases stayed unmatched. Germline V gene sequence: CDR1 MNHEY, CDR2 SMNVEV (reference sequence). This CDR3 has 16 residues. CDR3 in amino acids: CASSPRDRLPGEKLFF. The CDR3, as DNA: TGTGCCAGCAGCCCGCGGGACAGGCTTCCTGGAGAAAAACTGTTTTTT.

The V and J genes are TRBV11-1 and TRBJ1-1; weak D call: TRBD1 (6 bases). The CDR3 spans 14 residues. The ends were cut back, 4 bases at V and 1 base at J, with 10 bases in the middle. Germline CDR1 is SGHAT and CDR2 is FQDESV (reference sequence). CDR3 region: CASSSGQPNTEAFF. The CDR3 region has the DNA TGTGCCAGCAGCTCCGGACAGCCGAACACTGAAGCTTTCTTT.

V usage is TRBV9 and J usage is TRBJ2-5; no clear D gene. Germline V gives CDR1 SGDLS, CDR2 YYNGEE. This CDR3 has 13 amino acids. V lost 3 bases and J lost 1, with 7 bases in between. CDR3: CASSGLSQETQYF. Here the CDR3 DNA reads TGTGCCAGCAGCGGGTTGAGCCAAGAGACCCAGTACTTC.

CDR3 in amino acids: CASSPGVGEQYF. CDR3 nucleotide sequence: TGTGCCAGCAGCCCGGGAGTTGGGGAGCAGTACTTC. The rearrangement joins TRBV14 to TRBJ2-7, with D possibly matching TRBD2 (6 bases). Germline CDR1 reads SGHDN; CDR2 reads FVKESK. The CDR3 contains 12 residues. V was trimmed by 4 bases and J by 7 bases, leaving 11 bases between them. Filled out from reference TRBV14 and TRBJ2-7, the complete variable domain reads EAGVTQFPSHSVIEKGQTVTLRCDPISGHDNLYWYRRVMGKEIKFLLHFVKESKQDESGMPNNRFLAERTGGTYSTLKVQPAELEDSGVYFCASSPGVGEQYFGPGTRLTVT.